This TCR beta chain appears in the sequencing data of a study of metastatic and nonmetastatic thyroid tumors (dated by TCRdb to 2018 to 2021). Regarding the study in general: Repertoires were compared across peripheral blood and tumor or nodule tissue samples from malignant and benign thyroid patients.

General findings and caveats noted by the study authors: In both blood and tumor samples, TCR beta diversity was reported to be significantly higher in malignant tumors than in benign nodules.

The receptor library was made with PCR. TCRdb records Illumina HiSeq 4000 as the sequencer. The TCR beta-chain CDR3 region of each patient was profiled by high-throughput sequencing. In the paper's pipeline: Drawing on CDR3 differences between clinicopathological groups, the researchers built a classifier meant to tell apart patients with distant-metastatic papillary thyroid cancer. The Shannon index was used to measure repertoire diversity, and the Morisita-Horn index was used to measure how similar tumor and blood repertoires were. TCRdb trimmed the raw reads at Q25, called clones with MiXCR and kept productive beta chains. These V and J calls rely on TCRdb rather than the paper's analysis. This sample is represented by over 10,000 clones; 20% to 30% of them were singletons. The ten largest clones represent more than 10% of the sample. Of note for this clone: Its antigen is currently not known. Base qualities are not at hand, and no much larger clone is one base apart.

From cysteine to phenylalanine, the CDR3 is 13 amino acids long. Kept here is only the CDR3 DNA, which spans 39 bases and is read in frame from base 1. The germline V gene sets CDR1 to WSHSY and CDR2 to SAAADI. Trimming costs V 4 bases and J 6 bases, and their ends lie 13 bases apart. No patient had received any treatment before thyroid surgery. Using T-cell receptor beta sequencing, the researchers looked back retrospectively at clinical samples from patients, gathered between about 2012 and 2019. The sample consisted of adjacent normal tissue. This clonotype originated in a female donor with papillary thyroid cancer or a benign thyroid nodule (not recorded which). Some clones in this sample may be carry-over from other donors' samples. This sequence uses TRBV10-2 and TRBJ2-7; a tentative D call is TRBD1 (5 bases match). CDR3 protein: CASSGSLGLEQYF. The bases read TGCGCCAGCAGTGGGTCATTGGGGCTCGAGCAGTACTTC.